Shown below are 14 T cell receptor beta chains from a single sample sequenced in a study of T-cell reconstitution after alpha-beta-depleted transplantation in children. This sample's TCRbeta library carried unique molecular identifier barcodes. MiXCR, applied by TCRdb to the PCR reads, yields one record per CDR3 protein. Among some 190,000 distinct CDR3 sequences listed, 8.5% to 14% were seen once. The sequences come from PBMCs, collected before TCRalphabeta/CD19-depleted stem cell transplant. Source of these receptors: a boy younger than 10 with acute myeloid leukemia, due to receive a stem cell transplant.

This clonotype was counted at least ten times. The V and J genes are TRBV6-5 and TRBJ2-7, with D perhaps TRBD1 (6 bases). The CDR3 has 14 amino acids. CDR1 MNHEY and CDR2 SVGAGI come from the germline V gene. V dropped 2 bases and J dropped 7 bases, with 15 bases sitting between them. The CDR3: CASSYGQGSGEQYF. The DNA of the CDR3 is TGTGCCAGCAGTTACGGCCAGGGGTCGGGAGAGCAGTACTTC.

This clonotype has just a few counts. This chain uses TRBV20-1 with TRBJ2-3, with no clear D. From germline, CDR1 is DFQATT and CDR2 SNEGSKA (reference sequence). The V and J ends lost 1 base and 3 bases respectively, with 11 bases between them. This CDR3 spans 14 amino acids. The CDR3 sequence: CSARVSLGTDTQYF. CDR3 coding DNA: TGCAGTGCTAGAGTTAGTCTCGGGACAGATACGCAGTATTTT.

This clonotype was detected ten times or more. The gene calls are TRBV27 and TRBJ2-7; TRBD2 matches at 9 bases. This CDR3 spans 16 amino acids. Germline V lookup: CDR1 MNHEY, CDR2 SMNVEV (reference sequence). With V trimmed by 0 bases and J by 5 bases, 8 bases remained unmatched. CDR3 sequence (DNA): TGTGCCAGCAGTTTATCCAGCCTAGCGGGGTTTAACGAGCAGTACTTC. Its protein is CASSLSSLAGFNEQYF.

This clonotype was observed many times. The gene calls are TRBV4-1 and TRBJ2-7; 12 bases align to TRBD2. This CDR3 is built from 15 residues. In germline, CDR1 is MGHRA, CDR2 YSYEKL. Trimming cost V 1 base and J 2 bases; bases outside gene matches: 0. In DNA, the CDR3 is TGCGCCAGCAGCCAAGCTAGCGGGAGGGCCTACGAGCAGTACTTC. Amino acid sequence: CASSQASGRAYEQYF.

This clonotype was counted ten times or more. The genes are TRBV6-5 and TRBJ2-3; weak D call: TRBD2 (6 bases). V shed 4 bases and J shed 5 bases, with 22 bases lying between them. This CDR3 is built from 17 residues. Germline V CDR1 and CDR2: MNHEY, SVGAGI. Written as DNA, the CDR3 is TGTGCCAGCAGTTTTGGGATGAGCAGCGGGCGAGGAGATACGCAGTATTTT. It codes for CASSFGMSSGRGDTQYF.

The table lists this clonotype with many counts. CDR3 region: CAAAAGSYNEQFF. CDR3 DNA: TGTGCCGCGGCGGCGGGGTCCTACAATGAGCAGTTCTTC. This chain connects TRBV6-5 to TRBJ2-1; a possible D gene is TRBD2 (6 bases). With 11 bases removed from V and 1 base from J, the gap between germline ends came to 12 bases. In germline, CDR1 is MNHEY, CDR2 SVGAGI. This CDR3 contains 13 residues.

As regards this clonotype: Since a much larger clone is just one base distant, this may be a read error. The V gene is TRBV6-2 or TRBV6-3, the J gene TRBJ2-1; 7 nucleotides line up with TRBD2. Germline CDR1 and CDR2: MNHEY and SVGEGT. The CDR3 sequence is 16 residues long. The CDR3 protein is CASTPGREFSYNEPFF. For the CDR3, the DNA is TGTGCCAGCACGCCTGGGCGGGAGTTCTCCTACAATGAGCCGTTCTTC.

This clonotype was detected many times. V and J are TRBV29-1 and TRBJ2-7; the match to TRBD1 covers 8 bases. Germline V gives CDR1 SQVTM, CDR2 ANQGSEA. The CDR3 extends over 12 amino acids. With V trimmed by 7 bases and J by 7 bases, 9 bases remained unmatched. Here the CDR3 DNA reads TGCAGCGCTCGGACAGGGCTCGGGGAGCAGTACTTC. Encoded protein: CSARTGLGEQYF.

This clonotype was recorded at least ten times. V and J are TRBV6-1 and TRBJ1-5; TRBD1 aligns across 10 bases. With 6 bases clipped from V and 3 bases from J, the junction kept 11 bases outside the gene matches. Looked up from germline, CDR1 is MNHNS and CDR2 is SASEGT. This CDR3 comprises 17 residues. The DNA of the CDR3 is TGTGCCAGCAGGGCCGGGACAGGGGTGATGAACAATCAGCCCCAGCATTTT. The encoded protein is CASRAGTGVMNNQPQHF.

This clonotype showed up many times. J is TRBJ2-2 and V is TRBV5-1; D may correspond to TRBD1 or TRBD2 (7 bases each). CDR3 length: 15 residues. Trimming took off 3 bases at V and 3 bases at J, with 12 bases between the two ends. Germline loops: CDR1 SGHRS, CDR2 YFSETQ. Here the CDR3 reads CASSSAGGDTGELFF. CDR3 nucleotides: TGCGCCAGCAGCTCGGCAGGGGGGGACACCGGGGAGCTGTTTTTT.

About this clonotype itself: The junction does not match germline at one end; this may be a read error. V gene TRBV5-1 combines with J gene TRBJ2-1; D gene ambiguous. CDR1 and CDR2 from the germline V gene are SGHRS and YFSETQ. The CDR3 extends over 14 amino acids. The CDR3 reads CASSLYCSYNEQFF. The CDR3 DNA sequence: TGCGCCAGCAGCTTGTACTGCTCCTATAATGAGCAGTTCTTC. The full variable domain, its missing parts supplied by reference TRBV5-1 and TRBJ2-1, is KAGVTQTPRYLIKTRGQQVTLSCSPISGHRSVSWYQQTPGQGLQFLFEYFSETQRNKGNFPGRFSGRQFSNSRSEMNVSTLELGDSALYLCASSLYCSYNEQFFGPGTRLTVL.

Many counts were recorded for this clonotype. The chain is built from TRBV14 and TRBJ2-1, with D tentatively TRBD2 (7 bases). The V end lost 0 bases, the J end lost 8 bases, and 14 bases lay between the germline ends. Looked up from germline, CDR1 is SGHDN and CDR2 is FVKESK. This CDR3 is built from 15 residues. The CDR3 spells CASSQDRGAGHEQFF. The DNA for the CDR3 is TGTGCCAGCAGCCAAGATCGGGGGGCCGGGCATGAGCAGTTCTTC.

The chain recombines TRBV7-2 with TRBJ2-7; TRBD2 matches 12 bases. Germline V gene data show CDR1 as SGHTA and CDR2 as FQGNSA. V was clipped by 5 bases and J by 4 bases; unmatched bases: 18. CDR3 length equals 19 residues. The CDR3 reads CASSISFGGATSGRYEQYF. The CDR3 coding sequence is TGTGCCAGCAGCATTAGCTTCGGGGGCGCGACTAGCGGGAGATACGAGCAGTACTTC.

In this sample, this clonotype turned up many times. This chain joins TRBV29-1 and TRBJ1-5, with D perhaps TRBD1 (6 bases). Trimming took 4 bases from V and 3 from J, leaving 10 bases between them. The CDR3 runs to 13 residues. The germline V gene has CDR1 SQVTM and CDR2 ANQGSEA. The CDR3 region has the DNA TGCAGCGTTGCGGGGGGCTCCAATCAGCCCCAGCATTTT. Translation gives CSVAGGSNQPQHF. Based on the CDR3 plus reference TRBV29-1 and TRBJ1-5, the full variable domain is SAVISQKPSRDICQRGTSLTIQCQVDSQVTMMFWYRQQPGQSLTLIATANQGSEATYESGFVIDKFPISRPNLTFSTLTVSNMSPEDSSIYLCSVAGGSNQPQHFGDGTRLSIL.